This entry lists 7 T cell receptor beta chains sequenced from one sample in a study of prognosis after radiotherapy for stage I lung cancer. Researchers used two-round multiplex PCR to amplify TCR beta CDR3 starting from genomic DNA. Every TRBV and TRBJ gene had its own specific primer in first-round PCR. TCRdb redid the calling of the multiplex PCR reads with MiXCR, one entry per CDR3 protein. The sample contains roughly 30,000 distinct CDR3 sequences, approximately 51% of which appear only once. The material was PBMCs, obtained before or after stereotactic body radiation therapy (not recorded which). The receptor source for this set is a donor aged 50 or older with non-small cell lung cancer.

In the case of this clonotype: One end of the junction is discordant with germline, which a read error may explain. The chain carries TRBV25-1 and TRBJ1-6; TRBD1 might be the D (5 bases). CDR3 length: 17 residues. Per germline, CDR1 MGHDK and CDR2 SYGVNS. CDR3 amino acids: CSSSVGPLEAGRSPLHF. The CDR3 DNA follows: TGTTCCAGCAGTGTTGGCCCCCTTGAGGCAGGGAGATCACCCCTCCACTTT.

This clonotype was recorded many times. This rearrangement joins TRBV5-1 to TRBJ2-1, with 12 bases matching TRBD2. Germline V gene lookup returns CDR1 SGHRS and CDR2 YFSETQ. CDR3 length: 16 residues. Trimming removed 3 bases from V and 1 base from J; junction bases left unmatched: 2. This chain's CDR3 is CASSYGLAGSYNEQFF. CDR3 DNA: TGCGCCAGCAGCTACGGACTAGCGGGGTCCTACAATGAGCAGTTCTTC.

This rearrangement joins TRBV6-1 to TRBJ1-5, with a possible D match to TRBD1 (5 bases). V was shortened by 7 bases and J by 4 bases, with 17 bases between the two germline ends. Germline V gene data show CDR1 as MNHNS and CDR2 as SASEGT. The CDR3 is 15 amino acids. The CDR3 DNA sequence: TGTGCCAGCATGATCCTTAGAGGGGCGAATCAGCCCCAGCATTTT. It translates to CASMILRGANQPQHF.

The chain couples TRBV19 to TRBJ1-5; no firm D call. The germline V gene has CDR1 LNHDA and CDR2 SQIVND (reference sequence). This CDR3 is 17 amino acids long. Trimming took 6 bases from V and 4 from J, leaving 22 bases between them. CDR3 nucleotide sequence: TGTGCCAGTAGACGAATTCTGGGAGGGAAAGGGAATCAGCCCCAGCATTTT. This encodes CASRRILGGKGNQPQHF. Using reference TRBV19 and TRBJ1-5 for the parts outside the CDR3, the full variable domain is DGGITQSPKYLFRKEGQNVTLSCEQNLNHDAMYWYRQDPGQGLRLIYYSQIVNDFQKGDIAEGYSVSREKKESFPLTVTSAQKNPTAFYLCASRRILGGKGNQPQHFGDGTRLSIL.

This clonotype came up many times. CDR3 nucleotides: TGTGCCAGCAGCTTAGGGCGTTCACCCCTCCACTTT. It is translated as CASSLGRSPLHF. The J gene is TRBJ1-6, the V gene TRBV5-6; no reliable D call. The V end was cut by 2 bases, the J end by 9 bases, with 6 bases between. The germline V gene encodes CDR1 SGHDT and CDR2 YYEEEE. The CDR3 loop spans 12 amino acids.

The chain uses TRBV7-2 and TRBJ2-5, with 10 bases matching TRBD2. Looked up from germline, CDR1 is SGHTA and CDR2 is FQGNSA. There are 16 residues in the CDR3. Trimming removed 1 base from V and 7 bases from J; junction bases left unmatched: 9. In nucleotides, the CDR3 is TGTGCCAGCAGCTTAGAAGCTAGCGGGAGTTTCGGGACCCAGTACTTC. This sequence encodes CASSLEASGSFGTQYF. The whole variable domain, remainder taken from reference TRBV7-2 and TRBJ2-5, is GAGVSQSPSNKVTEKGKDVELRCDPISGHTALYWYRQSLGQGLEFLIYFQGNSAPDKSGLPSDRFSAERTGGSVSTLTIQRTQQEDSAVYLCASSLEASGSFGTQYFGPGTRLLVL.

The chain uses TRBV28 and TRBJ2-7; 10 nucleotides line up with TRBD2. CDR1 and CDR2 from the germline V gene are MDHEN and SYDVKM. CDR3 length equals 17 residues. Germline trimming cut 2 bases from V and 7 bases from J; bases unmatched to any gene: 14. CDR3 protein: CASSLMSASGRSGEQYF. The CDR3 DNA reads as TGTGCCAGCAGTTTAATGTCGGCTAGCGGGAGATCTGGGGAGCAGTACTTC.